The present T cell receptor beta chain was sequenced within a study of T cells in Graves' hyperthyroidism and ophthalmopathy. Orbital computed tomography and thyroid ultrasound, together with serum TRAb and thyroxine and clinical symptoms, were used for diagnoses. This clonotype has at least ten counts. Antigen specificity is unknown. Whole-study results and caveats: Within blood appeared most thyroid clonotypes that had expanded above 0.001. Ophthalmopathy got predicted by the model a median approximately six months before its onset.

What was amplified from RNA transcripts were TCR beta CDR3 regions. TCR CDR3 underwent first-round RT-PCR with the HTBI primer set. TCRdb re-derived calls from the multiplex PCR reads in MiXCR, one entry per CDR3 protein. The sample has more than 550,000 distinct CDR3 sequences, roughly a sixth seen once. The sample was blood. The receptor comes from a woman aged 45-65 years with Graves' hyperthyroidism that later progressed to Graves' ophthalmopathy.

The CDR3 DNA reads TGTGCCAGCAGCCATGGGGATGGCTACACCTTC. Protein sequence: CASSHGDGYTF. The chain links TRBV3-1 to TRBJ1-2; D is undetermined. Germline V lookup: CDR1 LGHDT, CDR2 YNNKEL (reference sequence). Trimming stripped 3 bases from V and 6 bases from J, with 5 bases between. The CDR3 has 11 residues. Complete variable domain (other parts from reference TRBV3-1 and TRBJ1-2): DTAVSQTPKYLVTQMGNDKSIKCEQNLGHDTMYWYKQDSKKFLKIMFSYNNKELIINETVPNRFSPKSPDKAHLNLHINSLELGDSAVYFCASSHGDGYTFGSGTRLTVV.